This T cell receptor (beta chain) was profiled in a study of blood T cell repertoires in COVID-19. Study at large: Samples taken during acute and convalescent COVID-19 were collected in the United States, Italy and Spain. PBMCs, B-cell-depleted T cells, or T cells provided the cDNA or gDNA that made up the material.

The V end lost 4 bases, the J end lost 5 bases, and 18 bases lay between the germline ends. CDR1 is SGHDT, CDR2 YYEEEE, per germline. CDR3 size: 15 residues. In the original analysis: Reference gene primer amplification yielded estimated nucleated cell counts. Repertoires were generated with immunoSEQ multiplex PCR, while TCRdb's copy carries only in-frame clones and drops some. That table is the source of V, J and clone size, and D and trimming were worked out from the DNA. The repertoire holds 130,000 or so clones, with 85% to 90% as singletons. This receptor was taken from a man aged 50 to 60 with active COVID-19. Sequenced sample: peripheral blood. This chain joins TRBV5-6 and TRBJ2-5; D possibly corresponds to TRBD2 (5 bases). CDR3 region: CASSQPGRRWETQYF. For the CDR3, the DNA is TGTGCCAGCAGCCAACCGGGCAGGAGGTGGGAGACCCAGTACTTC.